The 32 T cell receptor beta chains below were found in one sample sequenced in a study of cytomegalovirus exposure and HLA in healthy donors (dated by TCRdb to the late 2010s). Library generation was performed with the immunoSEQ multiplex PCR assay. The multiplex PCR relied on a mix of 60 forward primers for TCR Vbeta segments and 13 reverse primers for TCR Jbeta segments. This is the immuneACCESS table as TCRdb keeps it, with only in-frame sequences that have V and J called. A part of the clones is gone; compared with another copy, unresolved V genes explain less than half, and the rest is unexplained. Across this sample there are about 130,000 clones, with 85% seen only once. The ten largest clones take up under 7.5% of the sample. The sequenced sample consisted of PBMCs. The receptors were gathered from a woman aged 25 to 39 in good health and CMV-seropositive.

The chain carries TRBV6-5 and TRBJ2-5; TRBD2 agrees at 9 bases. The CDR3 extends over 14 amino acids. The germline CDR1 and CDR2 sequences are MNHEY and SVGAGI. V shed 6 bases and J 5 bases; nucleotides not matched to a gene: 7. CDR3 sequence: CASSPPGLAETQYF. CDR3 nucleotide sequence: TGTGCCAGCAGCCCCCCCGGACTAGCGGAGACCCAGTACTTC.

The chain is built from TRBV29-1 and TRBJ2-3, with a weak D call TRBD2 (5 bases). Germline V gene lookup returns CDR1 SQVTM and CDR2 ANQGSEA. V gave up 4 bases and J gave up 0 bases, with 8 bases separating them. The CDR3 runs to 13 residues. CDR3 bases: TGCAGCGTTGCGCGGACTAGCACAGATACGCAGTATTTT. Translating it yields CSVARTSTDTQYF.

The chain links TRBV20-1 to TRBJ1-2; D unclear. Germline CDR1 reads DFQATT; CDR2 reads SNEGSKA (reference sequence). This CDR3 spans 10 amino acids. The V and J ends lost 6 bases and 8 bases respectively, with 10 bases between them. DNA of the CDR3: TGCAGTGCCCCCTCCGGGGGCTACACCTTC. Amino acid sequence: CSAPSGGYTF.

The chain has TRBV15 and TRBJ2-4; D gene ambiguous. The CDR3 loop spans 16 amino acids. The germline V gene has CDR1 LNHNV and CDR2 YYDKDF (reference sequence). Trimming shortened V by 0 bases and J by 0 bases, and 9 bases separated the two germline ends. CDR3 nucleotides: TGTGCCACCAGCAGAGATCGTGTTAAAGCCAAAAACATTCAGTACTTC. Translating it yields CATSRDRVKAKNIQYF.

The chain carries TRBV7-8 and TRBJ1-3; TRBD1 matches at 7 bases. Germline-derived CDR1 and CDR2 are SGHVS and FQNEAQ. The CDR3 covers 15 residues. J lost 8 bases, V lost 5 bases, and 12 bases had no gene match. CDR3 loop: CASSVQGPYGDTIYF. CDR3 in DNA: TGTGCCAGCAGCGTACAGGGGCCCTACGGAGACACCATATATTTT.

The chain carries TRBV2 and TRBJ2-5; tentative D call: TRBD2 (6 bases). Germline values: CDR1 SNHLY, CDR2 FYNNEI. The ends were cut back, 8 bases at V and 2 bases at J, with 18 bases in the middle. CDR3 length: 15 residues. CDR3: CASLLTGTAQETQYF. The CDR3 region has the DNA TGTGCCAGCCTCCTTACCGGGACTGCACAAGAGACCCAGTACTTC.

V and J are TRBV11-1 and TRBJ2-3; 9 bases are a match to TRBD1. Unmatched junction bases numbered 10, after V lost 6 bases and J lost 6 bases. This CDR3 has 15 amino acids. CDR1 is SGHAT and CDR2 is FQDESV in the germline V gene (reference sequence). Written as DNA, the CDR3 is TGTGCCAGCAGGCGGGGACAGGGTTATTTGGATACGCAGTATTTT. Translation: CASRRGQGYLDTQYF.

V is TRBV5-4 and J is TRBJ2-3; D may be TRBD2 (6 bases). The CDR3 length is 16 residues. Germline-derived CDR1 and CDR2 are SGHNT and YYREEE (reference sequence). Deletions cut 0 bases from V and 0 bases from J, with 11 bases between. As DNA, the CDR3 is TGTGCCAGCAGCTTGGTGGCGGGGACTAGCACAGATACGCAGTATTTT. This translates into CASSLVAGTSTDTQYF.

This sequence joins TRBV11-3 and TRBJ2-5, with TRBD2 identical over 16 bases. The CDR3 has 17 amino acids. The V and J ends lost 5 bases and 5 bases, in that order; junction bases with no gene match: 8. CDR1 is SGHNT and CDR2 is YENEEA in the germline V gene. This CDR3 reads CASSRGTSGGATETQYF. The CDR3 DNA reads as TGTGCCAGCAGCCGCGGGACTAGCGGGGGGGCCACGGAGACCCAGTACTTC.

The chain has TRBV5-1 and TRBJ2-3; 13 nucleotides match TRBD2. CDR3 length: 15 residues. The trim removed 4 bases at V and 6 bases at J, leaving 5 bases unmatched. Germline V gene data show CDR1 as SGHRS and CDR2 as YFSETQ. The CDR3 DNA sequence: TGCGCCAGCAGCATCGGACTAGCGGGAGCTGATACGCAGTATTTT. This encodes CASSIGLAGADTQYF.

This rearrangement joins TRBV5-1 to TRBJ2-1; perhaps TRBD2 as D (6 bases). CDR3 size: 14 residues. Per the germline V gene, CDR1 is SGHRS and CDR2 is YFSETQ. V was trimmed by 3 bases and J by 2 bases, leaving 9 bases between them. CDR3 sequence: CASSSRETYNEQFF. The DNA of the CDR3 is TGCGCCAGCAGCTCCCGGGAGACCTACAATGAGCAGTTCTTC.

This chain uses TRBV7-9 with TRBJ2-3, with D possibly being TRBD1 (5 bases). CDR1 and CDR2 from the germline V gene are SEHNR and FQNEAQ (reference sequence). The CDR3 totals 15 residues. Trimming stripped 5 bases from V and 4 bases from J, with 16 bases between. The CDR3 bases are TGTGCCAGCAGCCTCGCAGGGATGAGGTCAGATACGCAGTATTTT. Translation gives CASSLAGMRSDTQYF.

V gene TRBV7-9 combines with J gene TRBJ1-3; 7 bases align to TRBD1. The V gene's germline CDR1 is SEHNR and CDR2 FQNEAQ (reference sequence). J gave up 4 bases and V 4 bases, and 16 bases lay outside the gene matches. This CDR3 is 18 amino acids long. The CDR3 DNA sequence: TGTGCCAGCAGCTCCGCCACTTCCGGGACAGAAGGAGGAAACACCATATATTTT. Amino acid sequence: CASSSATSGTEGGNTIYF.

The chain has TRBV7-9 and TRBJ1-1, with 8 nucleotides matching TRBD1. This CDR3 region has 14 residues. Germline CDR1 and CDR2: SEHNR and FQNEAQ (reference sequence). J was trimmed by 7 bases and V by 5 bases; bases with no gene match: 9. The CDR3: CASSPLDGTGEAFF. The CDR3, as DNA: TGTGCCAGCAGCCCATTGGACGGGACAGGTGAAGCTTTCTTT. Using reference TRBV7-9 and TRBJ1-1 for the parts outside the CDR3, the full variable domain is DTGVSQNPRHKITKRGQNVTFRCDPISEHNRLYWYRQTLGQGPEFLTYFQNEAQLEKSRLLSDRFSAERPKGSFSTLEIQRTEQGDSAMYLCASSPLDGTGEAFFGQGTRLTVV.

The chain has TRBV2 and TRBJ1-2, with 10 bases fitting TRBD1. CDR1 and CDR2 from the germline V gene are SNHLY and FYNNEI. Trimming took 6 bases from V and 3 from J; bases not matched to a gene: 10. The CDR3 spans 16 residues. The DNA of the CDR3 is TGTGCCAGCAGAAACTCTCCCGGGACAGGGGACTATGGCTACACCTTC. Translation: CASRNSPGTGDYGYTF.

This rearrangement joins TRBV6-6 to TRBJ2-1; D not certain. The CDR3 is 16 amino acids. Germline CDR1 is MNHNY and CDR2 is SVGAGI (reference sequence). V shed 6 bases and J shed 1 base, with 16 bases lying between them. The CDR3 coding sequence is TGTGCCAGCAGCCGTGAGGCAGCCCCATCCTACAATGAGCAGTTCTTC. It codes for CASSREAAPSYNEQFF.

The V and J genes are TRBV6-6 and TRBJ1-1; 7 bases map to TRBD1. This CDR3 contains 16 residues. With V trimmed by 3 bases and J by 0 bases, 7 bases remained unmatched. The germline V gene encodes CDR1 MNHNY and CDR2 SVGAGI (reference sequence). The DNA for the CDR3 is TGTGCCAGCAGTTATAAGGGGGCAGGGGTGAACACTGAAGCTTTCTTT. The encoded protein is CASSYKGAGVNTEAFF.

CDR3 DNA sequence: TGTGCCAGCAGACTGACAGGAGTGCTTAATTCACCCCTCCACTTT. Translation: CASRLTGVLNSPLHF. This chain joins TRBV27 and TRBJ1-6; possible D gene TRBD1, 6 bases. V lost 6 bases and J lost 6, with 15 bases in between. Germline assignment: CDR1 MNHEY and CDR2 SMNVEV (reference sequence). The CDR3 has 15 amino acids.

V gene TRBV2 combines with J gene TRBJ2-7, with TRBD2 matching over 13 bases. Germline V lookup: CDR1 SNHLY, CDR2 FYNNEI. This CDR3 has 17 residues. J lost 6 bases, V lost 3 bases, and 11 bases had no gene match. CDR3 bases: TGTGCCAGCAGTGAGTTGACTAGCGGGGGGTCTAGGAGCGAGCAGTACTTC. This sequence encodes CASSELTSGGSRSEQYF.

This clone was seen a few times. V gene TRBV4-2 combines with J gene TRBJ2-3, with 10 positions matching TRBD2. The length of the CDR3 is 15 residues. V gave up 2 bases and J gave up 2 bases; unmatched junction bases: 1. CDR1 LGHNA and CDR2 YNFKEQ come from the germline V gene. CDR3 sequence: CASSQTSGVTDTQYF. As DNA, the CDR3 is TGTGCCAGCAGCCAAACTAGCGGGGTCACAGATACGCAGTATTTT.

V and J are TRBV9 and TRBJ2-7, with TRBD2 matching 11 bases. V lost 3 bases and J lost 5; bases outside the gene matches: 4. There are 14 residues in the CDR3. Looked up from germline, CDR1 is SGDLS and CDR2 is YYNGEE. CDR3: CASSASGGHNEQYF. The CDR3 coding sequence is TGTGCCAGCAGCGCTAGCGGGGGGCATAACGAGCAGTACTTC.

The gene calls are TRBV28 and TRBJ2-7; no firm D call. Germline V gene sequence: CDR1 MDHEN, CDR2 SYDVKM. V lost 2 bases to trimming and J lost 4 bases, with 6 bases between them. The CDR3 length is 12 residues. Written as DNA, the CDR3 is TGTGCCAGCAGTTTAAACAGTTACGAGCAGTACTTC. It specifies CASSLNSYEQYF.

This clone is a singleton in its sample. The chain recombines TRBV19 with TRBJ2-1; TRBD2 aligns across 9 bases. From germline, CDR1 is LNHDA and CDR2 SQIVND (reference sequence). Trimming removed 4 bases from V and 3 bases from J; junction bases left unmatched: 1. CDR3 length: 14 amino acids. The CDR3 here is CASSTSGDYNEQFF. CDR3 DNA: TGTGCCAGTAGTACTAGCGGGGACTACAATGAGCAGTTCTTC.

The rearrangement links TRBV18 to TRBJ2-3; 15 bases fit TRBD2. The CDR3 is 17 amino acids. The V segment lost 2 bases and the J segment 5 bases; nucleotides outside the gene matches: 5. Germline loops: CDR1 KGHSH, CDR2 LQKENI. Here the CDR3 DNA reads TGTGCCAGCTCACCAACTCCGGGACTAGCGGGAGGAGATACGCAGTATTTT. Translation: CASSPTPGLAGGDTQYF.

The chain recombines TRBV19 with TRBJ1-6; 8 bases match TRBD1. Germline V CDR1 and CDR2: LNHDA, SQIVND (reference sequence). The CDR3 is made up of 14 amino acids. Germline trimming cut 7 bases from V and 9 bases from J; bases unmatched to any gene: 8. CDR3 residues: CASTGQGVSSPLHF. CDR3 bases: TGTGCCAGTACCGGACAGGGTGTGAGTTCACCCCTCCACTTT.

J is TRBJ1-1 and V is TRBV2, with TRBD1 matching over 9 bases. The length of the CDR3 is 14 residues. Trimming at V came to 5 bases and at J to 1 base, leaving 2 bases not matched to a gene. Germline CDR1 is SNHLY and CDR2 is FYNNEI. CDR3 residues: CASSTGGGNTEAFF. Here the CDR3 DNA reads TGTGCCAGCAGTACAGGGGGCGGGAACACTGAAGCTTTCTTT.

The rearrangement links TRBV15 to TRBJ2-2, with TRBD1 identical over 8 bases. Germline-derived CDR1 and CDR2 are LNHNV and YYDKDF (reference sequence). The ends lost 3 bases at V and 7 bases at J; junction bases unmatched: 13. There are 17 residues in the CDR3. The DNA for the CDR3 is TGTGCCACCAGCAGGGCTGCCGGACAGGGTCAACACGGGGAGCTGTTTTTT. Amino acid sequence: CATSRAAGQGQHGELFF.

V usage is TRBV6-1 and J usage is TRBJ1-1; weak D call: TRBD1 (5 bases). The V end lost 2 bases, the J end lost 0 bases, and 10 bases lay between the germline ends. Germline values: CDR1 MNHNS, CDR2 SASEGT. This CDR3 is 15 amino acids long. The CDR3 DNA sequence: TGTGCCAGCAGTGAACTTGACAGCATGAACACTGAAGCTTTCTTT. This translates into CASSELDSMNTEAFF.

The CDR3 sequence is CASSLSRDRVGFGYTF. CDR3 bases: TGTGCCAGCAGTTTATCGAGAGACAGGGTCGGTTTTGGCTACACCTTC. V usage is TRBV27 and J usage is TRBJ1-2, with 7 bases matching TRBD1. CDR3 length equals 16 residues. Germline V CDR1 and CDR2: MNHEY, SMNVEV (reference sequence). V gave up 0 bases and J gave up 7 bases; unmatched junction bases: 11.

The J gene is TRBJ2-5, the V gene TRBV29-1; 9 nucleotides agree with TRBD2. The germline V gene encodes CDR1 SQVTM and CDR2 ANQGSEA. Trimming cost V 4 bases and J 4 bases; bases outside gene matches: 4. The CDR3 is 13 amino acids. This CDR3 is CSVGLAGVETQYF. CDR3 nucleotide sequence: TGCAGCGTTGGGTTAGCGGGAGTAGAGACCCAGTACTTC.

This clone was recorded once. This chain connects TRBV6-5 to TRBJ1-2, with a weak D call TRBD1 (5 bases). Germline CDR1 MNHEY, CDR2 SVGAGI. This CDR3 contains 16 residues. V gave up 2 bases and J gave up 5 bases, with 18 bases separating them. In DNA, the CDR3 is TGTGCCAGCAGTTACATGGGGCCAGGTGGGATTTATGGCTACACCTTC. This gives the protein CASSYMGPGGIYGYTF.

This clone has more than one count but fewer than ten. The rearrangement uses TRBV9 and TRBJ2-1; D might be TRBD2 (6 bases). The CDR3 runs to 14 residues. V was pared by 2 bases and J by 9 bases, with 15 bases between. Germline V CDR1 and CDR2: SGDLS, YYNGEE. The CDR3: CASSVSPQEGEQFF. DNA for the CDR3: TGTGCCAGCAGCGTTTCGCCCCAGGAGGGTGAGCAGTTCTTC. Complete variable domain (other parts from reference TRBV9 and TRBJ2-1): DSGVTQTPKHLITATGQRVTLRCSPRSGDLSVYWYQQSLDQGLQFLIQYYNGEERAKGNILERFSAQQFPDLHSELNLSSLELGDSALYFCASSVSPQEGEQFFGPGTRLTVL.